The 27 T cell receptor beta chains presented below share a single source sample, sequenced in a study of beta chain features in type 1 diabetes. The study's findings and limits: TCRB CDR3s were moderately but significantly shorter in Type 1 diabetes patients in all four CD4+ subsets.

These receptors' targets are unknown. The sequenced template was cDNA made from the entire isolated RNA. Sequencing was performed with immunoSEQ multiplex PCR; in TCRdb, only in-frame clones are kept and a portion is missing. This table has about 340,000 clones, around 9.3% appearing once. The material sequenced was central memory CD4+ T cells from blood. These receptors came from a man aged 25 to 40 with type 1 diabetes.

This clone was detected a few times. The rearrangement links TRBV21-1 to TRBJ2-3; the D segment call TRBD1 is taken from the table without a DNA check. TRBV21-1 is a pseudogene segment. This CDR3 is 15 amino acids long. This chain's CDR3 is CASRPNRGCTDTQYF. The DNA for the CDR3 is TGTGCCAGTAGACCGAACAGGGGGTGCACAGATACGCAGTATTTT.

The V call is TRBV2, the J call TRBJ1-1; 8 nucleotides agree with TRBD1. Losses at the gene ends were 1 base for V and 2 bases for J; bases not matched to a gene: 3. The CDR3 covers 15 residues. Germline lookup yields CDR1 SNHLY and CDR2 FYNNEI. CDR3 DNA: TGTGCCAGCAGTGAAGAAGACAGGGGCAACACTGAAGCTTTCTTT. It yields the protein CASSEEDRGNTEAFF.

V and J are TRBV5-6 and TRBJ2-4; no reliable D call. The CDR3 totals 19 residues. V dropped 2 bases and J dropped 0 bases, with 21 bases sitting between them. CDR1 and CDR2 from the germline V gene are SGHDT and YYEEEE. The CDR3 sequence: CASSFRRGGQSQAKNIQYF. The CDR3 nucleotides are TGTGCCAGCAGCTTTCGAAGAGGTGGGCAGTCCCAAGCCAAAAACATTCAGTACTTC.

This chain connects TRBV23-1 to TRBJ2-2; tentative D call: TRBD2 (5 bases). Being an ORF, TRBV23-1 has a function that is uncertain. This CDR3 contains 18 residues. The V gene lost 0 bases and the J gene lost 6 bases, with 20 bases spanning the gap. This chain's CDR3 is CASSQSLWVRDLAGELFF. The CDR3 DNA sequence: TGCGCCAGCAGTCAATCTTTGTGGGTCCGGGATTTGGCCGGGGAGCTGTTTTTT.

In this sample, this clone turned up a few times. V and J are TRBV5-8 and TRBJ2-1, with 7 bases aligning to TRBD1. V lost 7 bases to trimming and J lost 4 bases; unmatched junction nucleotides: 5. This CDR3 has 13 residues. Germline V gene lookup returns CDR1 SGHTS and CDR2 YDEGEE. The DNA for the CDR3 is TGTGCCAGCCAGGGACAGATATACAATGAGCAGTTCTTC. Translation gives CASQGQIYNEQFF. Full variable domain (missing parts from reference TRBV5-8 and TRBJ2-1): EAGVTQSPTHLIKTRGQQATLRCSPISGHTSVYWYQQALGLGLQFLLWYDEGEERNRGNFPPRFSGRQFPNYSSELNVNALELEDSALYLCASQGQIYNEQFFGPGTRLTVL.

This clone was seen only a few times. Other DNA sequences from this sample encode an identical CDR3 as well. V is TRBV7-2 and J is TRBJ2-3; D not resolved. Trimming removed 2 bases from V and 3 bases from J, with 9 bases in between. The CDR3 consists of 14 residues. From germline, CDR1 is SGHTA and CDR2 FQGNSA. The CDR3: CASSLYPVTDTQYF. The DNA of the CDR3 is TGTGCCAGCAGCTTATATCCGGTGACAGATACGCAGTATTTT.

This clone was detected only a few times. Other nucleotide sequences from this sample produce the same CDR3. This chain uses TRBV2 with TRBJ2-5; possibly TRBD1 or TRBD2 for D (5 bases each). V lost 5 bases, J lost 0 bases, and 7 bases lay in between. Germline CDR1 and CDR2: SNHLY and FYNNEI. This CDR3 comprises 13 residues. The DNA of the CDR3 is TGTGCCAGCAGTCGGGACCACCAAGAGACCCAGTACTTC. Its translation is CASSRDHQETQYF.

The chain carries TRBV19 and TRBJ2-5; no reliable D call. The CDR3 extends over 12 amino acids. Germline assignment: CDR1 LNHDA and CDR2 SQIVND (reference sequence). Trimming pared 5 bases from V and 5 bases from J, leaving 9 bases between. In nucleotides, the CDR3 is TGTGCCAGTAGTCCTCCCGGGGAGACCCAGTACTTC. Encoded protein: CASSPPGETQYF.

This clone was counted a few times. The rearrangement links TRBV6-5 to TRBJ2-7; 8 bases are a match to TRBD2. After removal of 2 bases from V and 4 bases from J, the junction contained 7 bases not matched to a gene. This CDR3 comprises 15 residues. Germline CDR1 is MNHEY and CDR2 is SVGAGI. DNA of the CDR3: TGTGCCAGCAGTTACGGACTAGCTACCTCGTACGAGCAGTACTTC. As protein: CASSYGLATSYEQYF.

This clone was picked up a small number of times. This chain joins TRBV11-2 and TRBJ2-7; D is perhaps TRBD1 or TRBD2 (5 bases each). Germline loops: CDR1 SGHAT, CDR2 FQNNGV. The CDR3 extends over 15 amino acids. The V end was cut by 6 bases, the J end by 1 base, with 16 bases between. The chain's CDR3 is CASRMGRGLSYEQYF. The CDR3 DNA is TGTGCCAGCAGAATGGGCCGGGGCCTTTCCTACGAGCAGTACTTC.

This clone was observed at least ten times. The chain has TRBV7-9 and TRBJ1-1; no clear D. This CDR3 comprises 13 residues. V was pared by 5 bases and J by 11 bases, with 18 bases between. The germline gives CDR1 SEHNR, CDR2 FQNEAQ (reference sequence). CDR3 amino acids: CASSPISLLGAFF. CDR3 coding DNA: TGTGCCAGCAGCCCCATCTCTCTACTGGGGGCTTTCTTT.

The V and J genes are TRBV19 and TRBJ1-5; tentative D call: TRBD1 (6 bases). Trimming took off 5 bases at V and 2 bases at J, with 10 bases between the two ends. Germline CDR1 reads LNHDA; CDR2 reads SQIVND (reference sequence). This CDR3 is 14 amino acids long. CDR3 region: CASSEHRGNQPQHF. CDR3 nucleotides: TGTGCCAGTAGTGAACACAGGGGCAATCAGCCCCAGCATTTT. Looking up the rest from reference TRBV19 and TRBJ1-5 gives the full variable domain: DGGITQSPKYLFRKEGQNVTLSCEQNLNHDAMYWYRQDPGQGLRLIYYSQIVNDFQKGDIAEGYSVSREKKESFPLTVTSAQKNPTAFYLCASSEHRGNQPQHFGDGTRLSIL.

The table lists this clone with a few counts. The chain couples TRBV5-6 to TRBJ2-7; D might be TRBD1 (6 bases). Germline V gene sequence: CDR1 SGHDT, CDR2 YYEEEE. With 0 bases removed from V and 2 bases from J, the gap between germline ends came to 9 bases. This CDR3 is 14 amino acids long. This CDR3 reads CASSLVGGTYEQYF. CDR3 nucleotides: TGTGCCAGCAGCTTGGTTGGGGGCACCTACGAGCAGTACTTC.

This clone has more than one count but fewer than ten. The chain has TRBV5-1 and TRBJ2-1; possible D gene TRBD2, 7 bases. Germline CDR1 and CDR2: SGHRS and YFSETQ. This CDR3 comprises 15 residues. V was cut by 2 bases and J by 6 bases, with 15 bases left in between. Here the CDR3 DNA reads TGCGCCAGCAGCTTCGCGGGGGCCCAAACCAATGAGCAGTTCTTC. Its protein is CASSFAGAQTNEQFF.

This clone was counted only a few times. The V gene is TRBV7-2, the J gene TRBJ2-2; 8 nucleotides agree with TRBD2. This CDR3 is 15 amino acids long. The J segment lost 7 bases and the V segment lost 0 bases, leaving 4 bases of the junction unmatched. Germline assignment: CDR1 SGHTA and CDR2 FQGNSA. CDR3 bases: TGTGCCAGCAGCTTAGCGCAAGCGGGGGACGGGGAGCTGTTTTTT. Protein: CASSLAQAGDGELFF. The full variable domain, rest sourced from reference TRBV7-2 and TRBJ2-2, is GAGVSQSPSNKVTEKGKDVELRCDPISGHTALYWYRQSLGQGLEFLIYFQGNSAPDKSGLPSDRFSAERTGGSVSTLTIQRTQQEDSAVYLCASSLAQAGDGELFFGEGSRLTVL.

This clone has only a few counts. The chain couples TRBV6-1 to TRBJ2-7, with D tentatively TRBD1 (6 bases). CDR3 length: 17 amino acids. V gave up 3 bases and J gave up 1 base, with 19 bases separating them. In germline, CDR1 is MNHNS, CDR2 SASEGT. CDR3 amino acids: CASSDFPPQGWSYEQYF. CDR3 nucleotide sequence: TGTGCCAGCAGTGATTTTCCCCCCCAGGGGTGGTCCTACGAGCAGTACTTC.

This clone was seen a handful of times. V and J are TRBV9 and TRBJ1-5, with TRBD1 as a possible D gene (6 bases). This CDR3 contains 15 residues. Germline assignment: CDR1 SGDLS and CDR2 YYNGEE. The V end lost 4 bases, the J end lost 14 bases, and 25 bases lay between the germline ends. CDR3 sequence (DNA): TGTGCCAGCAGCCCCGGGGGGCAGGGCCTACGAGACAAGCATTTT. Its translation is CASSPGGQGLRDKHF.

This clone was counted a few times. The chain carries TRBV4-3 and TRBJ2-1; D may be TRBD1 (6 bases). The CDR3 loop spans 14 amino acids. The germline V and J ends were trimmed by 5 bases and 9 bases, with 17 bases remaining between them. The V gene's germline CDR1 is LGHNA and CDR2 YSLEER. The CDR3 loop is CASSDRSRRGEQFF. For the CDR3, the DNA is TGCGCCAGCAGCGACAGGTCCCGTAGGGGTGAGCAGTTCTTC.

The chain carries TRBV7-2 and TRBJ2-1; TRBD2 matches at 11 bases. V gave up 4 bases and J gave up 9 bases; unmatched junction bases: 8. The CDR3 spans 15 residues. The V gene's germline CDR1 is SGHTA and CDR2 FQGNSA. CDR3: CASSSSLAGGGEQFF. Written as DNA, the CDR3 is TGTGCCAGCAGCTCCTCTCTAGCGGGGGGCGGTGAGCAGTTCTTC.

A few counts support this clone. The DNA for the CDR3 is TGCGCCAGCAGCTTGTCTAGCGGAGACTACGAGCAGTACTTC. This gives the protein CASSLSSGDYEQYF. This chain uses TRBV5-1 with TRBJ2-7; 7 positions match TRBD2. The CDR3 is made up of 14 amino acids. Per germline, CDR1 SGHRS and CDR2 YFSETQ. Unmatched junction bases numbered 4, after V lost 1 base and J lost 3 bases.

J is TRBJ2-5 and V is TRBV5-1; D might be TRBD1 (5 bases). The V and J ends lost 3 bases and 3 bases respectively, with 15 bases between them. The CDR3 is 15 residues long. Germline assignment: CDR1 SGHRS and CDR2 YFSETQ. The CDR3 reads CASSSSPSREETQYF. CDR3 in DNA: TGCGCCAGCAGCTCCTCTCCGAGCAGGGAAGAGACCCAGTACTTC.

V is TRBV27 and J is TRBJ1-2; no reliable D call. The CDR3 is 14 amino acids. V lost 5 bases and J 4 bases, leaving 14 bases between the germline ends. Germline V CDR1 and CDR2: MNHEY, SMNVEV (reference sequence). CDR3 protein: CASSVRAQTYGYTF. DNA of the CDR3: TGTGCCAGCAGTGTAAGGGCGCAGACCTATGGCTACACCTTC.

The CDR3 DNA follows: TGTGCCAGCAGCTTAAAGCGTGCCATCCTCACAGATACGCAGTATTTT. This codes for CASSLKRAILTDTQYF. The V gene is TRBV7-8, the J gene TRBJ2-3; D unclear. CDR1 and CDR2 (germline): SGHVS, FQNEAQ. V was shortened by 2 bases and J by 2 bases, with 14 bases between the two germline ends. The CDR3 is made up of 16 amino acids.

The CDR3 DNA sequence: TGTGCCAGCAGCACTAGACAGGGGAACGACGAGCAGTACTTC. Translation gives CASSTRQGNDEQYF. This sequence joins TRBV11-2 and TRBJ2-7; 8 nucleotides align to TRBD1. V dropped 5 bases and J dropped 5; count of bases not matched to a gene: 8. This CDR3 has 14 residues. The germline gives CDR1 SGHAT, CDR2 FQNNGV. Supplemented by reference TRBV11-2 and TRBJ2-7, the full variable domain reads EAGVAQSPRYKIIEKRQSVAFWCNPISGHATLYWYQQILGQGPKLLIQFQNNGVVDDSQLPKDRFSAERLKGVDSTLKIQPAKLEDSAVYLCASSTRQGNDEQYFGPGTRLTVT.

This clone was seen more than once but under ten times. This chain joins TRBV6-5 and TRBJ2-3; weak D call: TRBD2 (5 bases). Per the germline V gene, CDR1 is MNHEY and CDR2 is SVGAGI. Trimming took 3 bases from V and 7 from J, leaving 11 bases between them. The CDR3 is 13 residues long. DNA of the CDR3: TGTGCCAGCAGTTATCTAGCCGGAAATACGCAGTATTTT. Protein: CASSYLAGNTQYF.

The chain has TRBV10-3 and TRBJ2-7; possibly TRBD1 or TRBD2 for D (6 bases each). CDR3 length equals 14 residues. Germline V gene data show CDR1 as ENHRY and CDR2 as SYGVKD. Trimming left V 2 bases short and J 2 bases short, with 10 bases between. In DNA form, the CDR3 reads TGTGCCATCAGTGAGCAAAGGGGGGCCTACGAGCAGTACTTC. It specifies CAISEQRGAYEQYF.

The chain couples TRBV18 to TRBJ2-7; 10 bases are a match to TRBD1. Germline CDR1 is KGHSH and CDR2 is LQKENI. The CDR3 has 17 residues. After removal of 4 bases from V and 3 bases from J, the junction contained 12 bases not matched to a gene. The CDR3 DNA follows: TGTGCCAGCTCACTTTCCCCCGGGACAGGGGAAGTCTACGAGCAGTACTTC. Residues: CASSLSPGTGEVYEQYF.